This record looks at one T cell receptor beta chain sequence and its context. Its antigen is as yet unknown. This sample is drawn from a study of cytomegalovirus exposure and HLA in healthy donors. Study-wide findings and caveats: Presence/absence analyses assumed roughly uniform sequencing depth across donors. Clonal expansion was found to be greater in HLA-associated TCR beta chains than in equally common others in a later analysis.

The PCR contained 60 Vbeta and 13 Jbeta primers. Original processing notes: Around 80 million unique TCR beta chains, 10 million to 13 million of them shared, were counted by a later analysis. Produced via immunoSEQ multiplex PCR; TCRdb's table is partial and in-frame only. V, J and clone size derive from that table, while D and trimming were established from the DNA sequence. The sample has approximately 200,000 clones, around 86% seen once. This CDR3 is built from 13 residues. V was pared by 0 bases and J by 3 bases, with 6 bases between. Per germline, CDR1 SGHRS and CDR2 YFSETQ. The V gene is TRBV5-1, the J gene TRBJ1-1; D gene unclear. The sequence derives from a woman between 45 and 65 years old in good health and CMV-seropositive. Sequenced material: PBMCs. The CDR3 DNA follows: TGCGCCAGCAGCTTGGTTCCGGACACTGAAGCTTTCTTT. Its translation is CASSLVPDTEAFF.